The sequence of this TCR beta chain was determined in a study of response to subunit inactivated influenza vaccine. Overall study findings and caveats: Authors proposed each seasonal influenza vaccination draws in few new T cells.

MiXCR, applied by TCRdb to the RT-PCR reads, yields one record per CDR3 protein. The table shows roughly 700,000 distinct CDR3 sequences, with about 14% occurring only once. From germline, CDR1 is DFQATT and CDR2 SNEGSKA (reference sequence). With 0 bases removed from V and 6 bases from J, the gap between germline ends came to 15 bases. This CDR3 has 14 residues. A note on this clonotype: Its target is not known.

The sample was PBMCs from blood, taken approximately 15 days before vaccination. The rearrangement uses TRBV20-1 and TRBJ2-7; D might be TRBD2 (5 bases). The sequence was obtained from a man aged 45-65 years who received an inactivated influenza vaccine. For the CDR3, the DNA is TGCAGTGCTAGAGAATCGGACTTCATTACCGAGCAGTACTTC. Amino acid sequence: CSARESDFITEQYF.